The 11 T cell receptor beta chains given below trace back to one sample, sequenced in a study of T-cell memory formation after mild COVID-19 (dated by TCRdb to about 2021). The method was 5' RACE. The sample was run on an Illumina NovaSeq 6000. TCRdb trimmed the raw reads at Q25, called clones with MiXCR and kept productive beta chains. Duplicate CDR3 protein sequences are folded into a single record with the most common DNA and genes. Present in this sample are over 70,000 distinct CDR3 sequences, 10% to 15% of which were seen just once. The top ten clones comprise about a quarter of the sample. The source material was PBMCs or a T cell subset sorted from them (not recorded which). The receptors here all came from an adult woman who had mild COVID-19 (a few samples of this study predate the infection). The sample titles of this study are shuffled in the database, so cell type and time point are left out; the donor was told from shared clones.

This clonotype showed up just a few times. The CDR3 DNA sequence: TGCGCCAGCAGCCCAGGGCCGGGGAGAAAAGAGACCCAGTACTTC. Its translation is CASSPGPGRKETQYF. The chain combines TRBV4-1 with TRBJ2-5; D is perhaps TRBD1 or TRBD2 (5 bases each). Germline values: CDR1 MGHRA, CDR2 YSYEKL. The CDR3 extends over 15 amino acids. With 4 bases removed from V and 3 bases from J, the gap between germline ends came to 15 bases.

The rearrangement uses TRBV7-9 and TRBJ2-6; 9 bases are a match to TRBD1. This CDR3 spans 18 amino acids. With V trimmed by 3 bases and J by 0 bases, 6 bases remained unmatched. CDR1 is SEHNR and CDR2 is FQNEAQ in the germline V gene (reference sequence). The CDR3 DNA reads as TGTGCCAGCAGCTTTCCGGACAGGGGAAGCTCTGGGGCCAACGTCCTGACTTTC. This translates into CASSFPDRGSSGANVLTF. Full variable domain (rest looked up from reference TRBV7-9 and TRBJ2-6): DTGVSQNPRHKITKRGQNVTFRCDPISEHNRLYWYRQTLGQGPEFLTYFQNEAQLEKSRLLSDRFSAERPKGSFSTLEIQRTEQGDSAMYLCASSFPDRGSSGANVLTFGAGSRLTVL.

This clonotype occurred a few times. V and J are TRBV7-2 and TRBJ2-3; a weak D match, TRBD2 (6 bases). This CDR3 contains 14 residues. The germline V and J ends were trimmed by 1 base and 6 bases, with 11 bases remaining between them. Germline V gives CDR1 SGHTA, CDR2 FQGNSA. The CDR3 sequence is CASSLGLVKDTQYF. The CDR3 DNA sequence: TGTGCCAGCAGCTTAGGACTAGTCAAGGATACGCAGTATTTT.

This chain uses TRBV28 with TRBJ2-6; the match to TRBD1 covers 8 bases. The germline V gene has CDR1 MDHEN and CDR2 SYDVKM. The CDR3 has 16 residues. J was trimmed by 1 base and V by 7 bases; bases with no gene match: 6. CDR3 DNA: TGTGCCAGCACTCCGACAGGGGCGTCTGGGGCCAACGTCCTGACTTTC. It yields the protein CASTPTGASGANVLTF.

V gene TRBV7-9 combines with J gene TRBJ2-6; perhaps D is TRBD1 or TRBD2 (5 bases each). The V end lost 4 bases, the J end lost 3 bases, and 16 bases lay between the germline ends. The CDR3 consists of 17 residues. Germline V lookup: CDR1 SEHNR, CDR2 FQNEAQ (reference sequence). The CDR3 loop is CASSYYAGTSGANVLTF. Written as DNA, the CDR3 is TGTGCCAGCAGCTATTATGCCGGGACGAGTGGGGCCAACGTCCTGACTTTC. Combining the CDR3 with reference TRBV7-9 and TRBJ2-6 gives the whole variable domain DTGVSQNPRHKITKRGQNVTFRCDPISEHNRLYWYRQTLGQGPEFLTYFQNEAQLEKSRLLSDRFSAERPKGSFSTLEIQRTEQGDSAMYLCASSYYAGTSGANVLTFGAGSRLTVL.

This clonotype occurred many times. The chain joins TRBV20-1 to TRBJ2-7; 11 nucleotides match TRBD2. Germline assignment: CDR1 DFQATT and CDR2 SNEGSKA (reference sequence). Unmatched junction bases numbered 3, after V lost 1 base and J lost 1 base. The CDR3 length is 15 residues. As DNA, the CDR3 is TGCAGTGCTAGAGTTAGCGGGAGGGCGTCCTACGAGCAGTACTTC. Its protein product is CSARVSGRASYEQYF.

Many counts were recorded for this clonotype. The chain is built from TRBV7-3 and TRBJ2-1, with 7 positions matching TRBD2. Trimming cost V 5 bases and J 5 bases; bases outside gene matches: 12. Germline V lookup: CDR1 SGHTA, CDR2 FQGTGA. There are 16 residues in the CDR3. CDR3 loop: CASSPSVLADNNEQFF. CDR3 in DNA: TGTGCCAGCAGCCCCAGCGTTCTAGCGGATAACAATGAGCAGTTCTTC.

At least ten counts were recorded for this clonotype. This sequence joins TRBV18 and TRBJ2-2, with a tentative D call TRBD1 (5 bases). Trimming took off 0 bases at V and 6 bases at J, with 17 bases between the two ends. Germline V gene lookup returns CDR1 KGHSH and CDR2 LQKENI. The CDR3 spans 17 residues. CDR3 sequence reads: CASSPPRSGALSGELFF. The CDR3 DNA reads as TGTGCCAGCTCACCACCTCGTTCTGGGGCGCTTTCCGGGGAGCTGTTTTTT.

The chain uses TRBV7-9 and TRBJ2-1, with 12 nucleotides matching TRBD1. Germline-derived CDR1 and CDR2 are SEHNR and FQNEAQ (reference sequence). Trimming took 5 bases from V and 8 from J; bases not matched to a gene: 7. This CDR3 contains 15 residues. The CDR3 protein is CASSPRDRGRHEQFF. The CDR3 region has the DNA TGTGCCAGCAGCCCGCGGGACAGGGGGCGGCATGAGCAGTTCTTC.

The chain links TRBV7-6 to TRBJ2-2, with 8 nucleotides matching TRBD2. The CDR3 has 16 amino acids. Trimming at V came to 4 bases and at J to 5 bases, leaving 9 bases not matched to a gene. The germline V gene encodes CDR1 SGHVS and CDR2 FNYEAQ. The CDR3 protein is CASSSAWRGETGELFF. CDR3 nucleotide sequence: TGTGCCAGCAGCTCCGCCTGGCGGGGGGAAACCGGGGAGCTGTTTTTT. Based on the CDR3 plus reference TRBV7-6 and TRBJ2-2, the full variable domain is GAGVSQSPRYKVTKRGQDVALRCDPISGHVSLYWYRQALGQGPEFLTYFNYEAQQDKSGLPNDRFSAERPEGSISTLTIQRTEQRDSAMYRCASSSAWRGETGELFFGEGSRLTVL.

This clonotype has just a few counts. The chain carries TRBV12-3 or TRBV12-4 and TRBJ2-5, with D unclear. V was cut by 7 bases and J by 5 bases, with 11 bases left in between. The CDR3 is 12 amino acids. The CDR3 here is CASTSGTETQYF. In nucleotides, the CDR3 is TGTGCCAGCACCTCAGGAACCGAGACCCAGTACTTC.